This entry features one T cell receptor beta chain sequence. Its antigen is currently unknown. PCR amplification relied on 60 Vbeta primers (plus 13 Jbeta primers). Produced via immunoSEQ multiplex PCR; TCRdb's table is partial and in-frame only. Of 100,000 or so clones listed, 65% to 75% are singletons. Trimming removed 5 bases at V and 4 bases at J, with 11 bases between. This CDR3 has 13 amino acids. Germline V lookup: CDR1 MRHNA, CDR2 SNTAGT. This sample is part of a study of cytomegalovirus exposure and HLA in healthy donors. Across the study: Earlier findings included roughly 120 million unique TCR beta sequences obtained from 150 million to 200 million T cells.

Study-wide results and caveats: Whilst most TCR sequences proved rare, a subset of public TCRs occurred across many donors. Later analysis showed TCR association rates varying by HLA locus, highest for DRB1 and lowest for HLA-C.

This clonotype was obtained from a man aged 35 to 55 in good health and CMV-seropositive. Source material: PBMCs. The V and J genes are TRBV6-4 and TRBJ1-2; D is perhaps TRBD1 (6 bases). The CDR3 DNA is TGTGCCAGCAGTACTCAGGGGAGCTATGGCTACACCTTC. Amino acid sequence: CASSTQGSYGYTF.